Listed below are T cell receptor beta chains from one sample, sequenced in a study of Graves' ophthalmopathy and Graves' hyperthyroidism. TCRdb used MiXCR to reprocess the multiplex PCR reads, holding one entry per CDR3 protein. The sample lists 300,000 to 350,000 distinct CDR3 sequences, about a sixth seen once, with more than 9% in the top ten. The sequenced sample was peripheral blood. The source is an adult man with Graves' ophthalmopathy. Each CDR3 is given with its conserved first and last residue. The D gene is left open where the match is weak.

CDR3: CSARGDRGRRGYTF
D: TRBD1
V: TRBV20-1
J: TRBJ1-2

CDR3: CASSYSKTHRIPGLASSTDTQYF
D: TRBD2
V: TRBV6-2/TRBV6-3
J: TRBJ2-3

CDR3: CASSSAGGKFYGYTF
D: TRBD1
V: TRBV7-9
J: TRBJ1-2

CDR3: CASSPRDTPRTQYF
D: NA
V: TRBV6-1
J: TRBJ2-5

CDR3: CASSVARAGFYGYTF
D: NA
V: TRBV9
J: TRBJ1-2

CDR3: CAISEGGQTQYF
D: NA
V: TRBV10-3
J: TRBJ2-5

CDR3: CASSDKDRVYGYTF
D: TRBD1
V: TRBV6-1
J: TRBJ1-2

CDR3: CAWSQRTSFREQYF
D: TRBD2
V: TRBV30
J: TRBJ2-7

CDR3: CASSLSWNEYSNQPQHF
D: NA
V: TRBV27
J: TRBJ1-5

CDR3: CASSLRYGELFF
D: NA
V: TRBV27
J: TRBJ2-2

CDR3: CASSSRATNTGELFF
D: NA
V: TRBV7-9
J: TRBJ2-2

CDR3: CATGYSGASGQYF
D: NA
V: TRBV6-5
J: TRBJ2-7

CDR3: CASRQGANQPQHF
D: TRBD1
V: TRBV27
J: TRBJ1-5

CDR3: CSARWRYTDTQYF
D: NA
V: TRBV20-1
J: TRBJ2-3

CDR3: CATSDWASGNQETQYF
D: TRBD2
V: TRBV24-1
J: TRBJ2-5

CDR3: CASSLDFSADTQYF
D: NA
V: TRBV11-2
J: TRBJ2-3

CDR3: CSADPPGQGNYEQYF
D: TRBD1
V: TRBV20-1
J: TRBJ2-7

CDR3: CASSLVGILNTEAFF
D: NA
V: TRBV11-1
J: TRBJ1-1

CDR3: CASSEGSSWETQYF
D: NA
V: TRBV6-1
J: TRBJ2-5

CDR3: CASSLAPGGVQPQHF
D: TRBD1
V: TRBV5-1
J: TRBJ1-5

CDR3: CASSLYRGLSYEQYF
D: TRBD1
V: TRBV11-1
J: TRBJ2-7

CDR3: CASSVGQGQPQHF
D: NA
V: TRBV6-1
J: TRBJ1-5

CDR3: CASSTGQASGLYGYTF
D: TRBD1
V: TRBV5-1
J: TRBJ1-2

CDR3: CASSFVSGMASEQYF
D: NA
V: TRBV6-5
J: TRBJ2-7

CDR3: CASSYGQEGANVLTF
D: NA
V: TRBV6-2/TRBV6-3
J: TRBJ2-6

CDR3: CSATGQGKYEQYF
D: TRBD1
V: TRBV20-1
J: TRBJ2-7

CDR3: CASSLDWNSPLHF
D: NA
V: TRBV7-2
J: TRBJ1-6

CDR3: CSVGFGYGYTF
D: NA
V: TRBV29-1
J: TRBJ1-2

CDR3: CAWVEGSEAFF
D: NA
V: TRBV30
J: TRBJ1-1

CDR3: CASTANGQSSYEQYF
D: NA
V: TRBV12-3/TRBV12-4
J: TRBJ2-7

CDR3: CASRERVAGVSYEQYF
D: TRBD2
V: TRBV7-2
J: TRBJ2-7

CDR3: CASSSGQGRGQETQYF
D: TRBD1
V: TRBV7-2
J: TRBJ2-5

CDR3: CASSIYGGEQYF
D: NA
V: TRBV19
J: TRBJ2-7

CDR3: CASSLELGPSYEQYF
D: NA
V: TRBV11-2
J: TRBJ2-7

CDR3: CASSLAGVVNTEAFF
D: NA
V: TRBV11-2
J: TRBJ1-1

CDR3: CASNTGRKGGLAGETQYF
D: TRBD2
V: TRBV6-1
J: TRBJ2-5

CDR3: CATAYGYTF
D: NA
V: TRBV10-3
J: TRBJ1-2

CDR3: CATSRDAGSPYEQYF
D: NA
V: TRBV15
J: TRBJ2-7

CDR3: CASSLRGLAVSYEQYF
D: TRBD2
V: TRBV5-1
J: TRBJ2-7

CDR3: CASSLPEQGNTGELFF
D: NA
V: TRBV5-1
J: TRBJ2-2

CDR3: CASSLRDGLYGYTF
D: NA
V: TRBV14
J: TRBJ1-2

CDR3: CASTFIRGPYEQYF
D: NA
V: TRBV6-2/TRBV6-3
J: TRBJ2-7

CDR3: CASSLVRTRVPYEQFF
D: TRBD2
V: TRBV5-1
J: TRBJ2-1

CDR3: CASSLYSWAGILEQYF
D: NA
V: TRBV12-3/TRBV12-4
J: TRBJ2-7

CDR3: CATGGGPTDTQYF
D: NA
V: TRBV10-3
J: TRBJ2-3

CDR3: CSVETPELTTGSPLHF
D: NA
V: TRBV29-1
J: TRBJ1-6

CDR3: CASSPRTASYEQYF
D: NA
V: TRBV11-2
J: TRBJ2-7

CDR3: CASSSGTVQETQYF
D: TRBD1
V: TRBV12-3/TRBV12-4
J: TRBJ2-5

CDR3: CAWRIAGGYQEAQYF
D: TRBD2
V: TRBV30
J: TRBJ2-5

CDR3: CASSLGNRNTEAFF
D: NA
V: TRBV12-3/TRBV12-4
J: TRBJ1-1

CDR3: CSARASTGEDGEQYF
D: TRBD1
V: TRBV20-1
J: TRBJ2-7

CDR3: CSARDPGGKETQYF
D: TRBD2
V: TRBV20-1
J: TRBJ2-5

CDR3: CASSLAAGNTIYF
D: NA
V: TRBV12-3/TRBV12-4
J: TRBJ1-3

CDR3: CASKGGVGQPQHF
D: NA
V: TRBV6-1
J: TRBJ1-5